These 11 T cell receptor beta chains share one sample of origin, sequenced in a study of CD8+ T cells in alopecia areata. Sample treatment: oral pan-JAK inhibitor, 5-10 mg twice daily. The authors extracted RNA and reverse transcribed it into cDNA as the sequencing template. Data came from immunoSEQ multiplex PCR; TCRdb stores just in-frame clones and leaves some out. The sample has over 200,000 clones, over 60% seen once. Sequencing used CD4+ T cells sorted from blood, obtained at week 4, from a patient treated with tofacitinib. These receptors were obtained from a human donor with alopecia areata.

The chain links TRBV6-1 to TRBJ2-7, with D perhaps given as TRBD1 or TRBD2 (5 bases each). Trimming took 9 bases from V and 6 from J, leaving 15 bases between them. The CDR3 is 12 amino acids. CDR1 and CDR2 (germline): MNHNS, SASEGT. The CDR3, as DNA: TGTGCCAGTTCCCGGGGCTCGGCCGAGCAGTACTTC. Protein product: CASSRGSAEQYF.

The chain links TRBV5-6 to TRBJ2-5, with D hard to call. Germline CDR1 and CDR2: SGHDT and YYEEEE. The CDR3 loop spans 15 amino acids. The germline V and J ends were trimmed by 3 bases and 4 bases, with 16 bases remaining between them. The CDR3 nucleotides are TGTGCCAGCAGCTCTGGGCCAATAGGCACAGAGACCCAGTACTTC. This sequence encodes CASSSGPIGTETQYF. The entire variable domain, with the rest obtained from reference TRBV5-6 and TRBJ2-5, is as follows: DAGVTQSPTHLIKTRGQQVTLRCSPKSGHDTVSWYQQALGQGPQFIFQYYEEEERQRGNFPDRFSGHQFPNYSSELNVNALLLGDSALYLCASSSGPIGTETQYFGPGTRLLVL.

This clone occurred a few times. The rearrangement joins TRBV7-2 to TRBJ2-5, with D perhaps TRBD1 or TRBD2 (5 bases each). The J call is uncertain, as TRBJ2-7 better fits the DNA end. CDR1 and CDR2 (germline): SGHTA, FQGNSA. The CDR3 consists of 13 residues. The CDR3 nucleotides read TGTGCCAGCAGCCGCAGGGAGTCCTACGAGCAGTACTTC. Encoded protein: CASSRRESYEQYF.

This chain joins TRBV29-1 and TRBJ2-5; 8 nucleotides align to TRBD1. J lost 3 bases, V lost 6 bases, and 6 bases had no gene match. Germline V gene data show CDR1 as SQVTM and CDR2 as ANQGSEA. The CDR3 runs to 13 residues. Here the CDR3 reads CSVGQGIKETQYF. The CDR3 nucleotides read TGCAGCGTAGGACAGGGAATTAAAGAGACCCAGTACTTC.

V gene TRBV11-1 combines with J gene TRBJ2-5, with D unresolved. V was trimmed by 1 base and J by 2 bases, leaving 2 bases between them. The V gene's germline CDR1 is SGHAT and CDR2 FQDESV (reference sequence). This CDR3 spans 12 amino acids. CDR3 amino acids: CASSLGQETQYF. CDR3 sequence (DNA): TGTGCCAGCAGCTTAGGACAAGAGACCCAGTACTTC.

The J gene is TRBJ2-2, the V gene TRBV11-2, with TRBD1 identical over 7 bases. Trimming at V came to 5 bases and at J to 1 base, leaving 10 bases not matched to a gene. The germline V gene has CDR1 SGHAT and CDR2 FQNNGV. The CDR3 has 17 residues. CDR3 amino acids: CASSPNSGTVNTGELFF. The CDR3 DNA sequence: TGTGCCAGCAGCCCTAATAGTGGGACAGTGAACACCGGGGAGCTGTTTTTT. The variable domain in full, completed from reference TRBV11-2 and TRBJ2-2, reads EAGVAQSPRYKIIEKRQSVAFWCNPISGHATLYWYQQILGQGPKLLIQFQNNGVVDDSQLPKDRFSAERLKGVDSTLKIQPAKLEDSAVYLCASSPNSGTVNTGELFFGEGSRLTVL.

The chain has TRBV29-1 and TRBJ2-5; 12 bases line up with TRBD2. Germline CDR1 is SQVTM and CDR2 is ANQGSEA. The V segment lost 7 bases and the J segment 0 bases; nucleotides outside the gene matches: 6. The CDR3 extends over 15 amino acids. CDR3 in amino acids: CSASLAGGHQETQYF. CDR3 DNA: TGCAGCGCAAGTCTAGCGGGGGGGCACCAAGAGACCCAGTACTTC. Full variable domain (rest looked up from reference TRBV29-1 and TRBJ2-5): SAVISQKPSRDICQRGTSLTIQCQVDSQVTMMFWYRQQPGQSLTLIATANQGSEATYESGFVIDKFPISRPNLTFSTLTVSNMSPEDSSIYLCSASLAGGHQETQYFGPGTRLLVL.

This clone was counted only a few times. J is TRBJ1-5 and V is TRBV19, with D hard to call. Germline V gene data show CDR1 as LNHDA and CDR2 as SQIVND (reference sequence). V dropped 3 bases and J dropped 6 bases, with 18 bases sitting between them. The CDR3 loop spans 16 amino acids. This chain's CDR3 is CASSILGSWELQPQHF. CDR3 nucleotides: TGTGCCAGTAGTATTCTCGGTAGCTGGGAACTTCAGCCCCAGCATTTT.

This clone was seen only a few times. The V gene is TRBV10-3, the J gene TRBJ2-5, with 9 nucleotides matching TRBD2. V trimming: 4 bases; J trimming: 5 bases; junction bases outside the gene matches: 2. From germline, CDR1 is ENHRY and CDR2 SYGVKD. This CDR3 is built from 13 residues. CDR3 in amino acids: CAISASGMETQYF. The CDR3 nucleotides read TGTGCCATCAGTGCTAGCGGGATGGAGACCCAGTACTTC.

This clone was seen more than once but under ten times. V usage is TRBV7-9 and J usage is TRBJ2-3; 8 nucleotides line up with TRBD1. V gave up 0 bases and J gave up 4 bases; unmatched junction bases: 6. The CDR3 is 16 residues long. Looked up from germline, CDR1 is SEHNR and CDR2 is FQNEAQ (reference sequence). CDR3 sequence: CASSLAETGEADTQYF. The CDR3, as DNA: TGTGCCAGCAGCTTAGCGGAGACAGGGGAGGCAGATACGCAGTATTTT.

CDR3 DNA sequence: TGTGCCTGGAGTAGCACAGATACGCAGTATTTT. It specifies CAWSSTDTQYF. The rearrangement joins TRBV30 to TRBJ2-3, with no clear D. CDR1 is GTSNPN, CDR2 SVGIG, per germline (reference sequence). The CDR3 loop spans 11 amino acids. Trimming took off 2 bases at V and 0 bases at J, with 0 bases between the two ends.